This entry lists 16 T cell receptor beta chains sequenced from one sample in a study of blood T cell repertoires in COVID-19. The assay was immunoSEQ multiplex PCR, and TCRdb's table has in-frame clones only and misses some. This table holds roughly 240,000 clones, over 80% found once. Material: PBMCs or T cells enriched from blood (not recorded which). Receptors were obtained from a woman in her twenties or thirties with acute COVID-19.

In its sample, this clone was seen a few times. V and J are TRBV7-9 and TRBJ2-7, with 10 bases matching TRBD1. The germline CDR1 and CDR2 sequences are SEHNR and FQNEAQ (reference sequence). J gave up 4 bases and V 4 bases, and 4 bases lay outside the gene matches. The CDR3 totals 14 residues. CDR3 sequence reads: CASSSGQGRYEQYF. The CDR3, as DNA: TGTGCCAGCAGCTCGGGACAGGGGAGGTACGAGCAGTACTTC.

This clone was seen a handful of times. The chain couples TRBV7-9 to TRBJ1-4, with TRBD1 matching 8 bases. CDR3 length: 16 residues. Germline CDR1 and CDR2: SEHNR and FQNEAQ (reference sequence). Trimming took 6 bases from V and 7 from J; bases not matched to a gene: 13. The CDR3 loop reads CASSPPGQVGGEKLFF. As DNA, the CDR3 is TGTGCCAGCAGTCCCCCGGGACAGGTGGGGGGTGAAAAACTGTTTTTT.

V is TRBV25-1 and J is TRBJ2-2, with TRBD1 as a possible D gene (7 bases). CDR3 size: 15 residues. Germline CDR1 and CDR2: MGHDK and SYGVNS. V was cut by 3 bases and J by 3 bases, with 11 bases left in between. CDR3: CASSEGRGDTGELFF. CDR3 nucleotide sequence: TGTGCCAGCAGTGAGGGCAGGGGGGACACCGGGGAGCTGTTTTTT. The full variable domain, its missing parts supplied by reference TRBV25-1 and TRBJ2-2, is EADIYQTPRYLVIGTGKKITLECSQTMGHDKMYWYQQDPGMELHLIHYSYGVNSTEKGDLSSESTVSRIRTEHFPLTLESARPSHTSQYLCASSEGRGDTGELFFGEGSRLTVL.

The CDR3 DNA sequence: TGTGCCAGCAGCCCACGCCCGGGGGAGTTCACAGATACGCAGTATTTT. Encoded protein: CASSPRPGEFTDTQYF. The chain couples TRBV5-8 to TRBJ2-3; a weak D match, TRBD2 (6 bases). CDR3 size: 16 residues. Looked up from germline, CDR1 is SGHTS and CDR2 is YDEGEE. V lost 4 bases and J lost 2, with 17 bases in between.

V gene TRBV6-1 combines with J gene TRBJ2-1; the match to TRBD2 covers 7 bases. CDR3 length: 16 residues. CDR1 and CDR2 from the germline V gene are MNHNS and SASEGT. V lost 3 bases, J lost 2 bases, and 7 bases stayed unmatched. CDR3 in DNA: TGTGCCAGCAGTGATTCAGCGGGGAGAACCTACAATGAGCAGTTCTTC. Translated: CASSDSAGRTYNEQFF.

The CDR3 sequence: CASSLVISYNSPLHF. CDR3 DNA: TGCGCCAGCAGCTTGGTTATCTCCTATAATTCACCCCTCCACTTT. The chain joins TRBV5-1 to TRBJ1-6; D is ambiguous. With 0 bases removed from V and 0 bases from J, the gap between germline ends came to 4 bases. Germline V gene lookup returns CDR1 SGHRS and CDR2 YFSETQ. CDR3 length: 15 residues.

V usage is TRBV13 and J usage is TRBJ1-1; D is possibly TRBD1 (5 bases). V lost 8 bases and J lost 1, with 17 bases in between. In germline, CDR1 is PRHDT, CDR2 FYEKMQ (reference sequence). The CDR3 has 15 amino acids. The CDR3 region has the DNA TGTGCCAGCTGCACCCTGGGGGGGGAGAACACTGAAGCTTTCTTT. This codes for CASCTLGGENTEAFF.

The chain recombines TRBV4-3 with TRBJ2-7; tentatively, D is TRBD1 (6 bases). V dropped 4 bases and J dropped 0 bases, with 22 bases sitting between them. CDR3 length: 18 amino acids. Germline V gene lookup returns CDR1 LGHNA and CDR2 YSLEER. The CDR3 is CASSPSFLRDISSYEQYF. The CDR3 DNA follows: TGCGCCAGCAGCCCCTCCTTCCTCCGGGACATCTCCTCCTACGAGCAGTACTTC.

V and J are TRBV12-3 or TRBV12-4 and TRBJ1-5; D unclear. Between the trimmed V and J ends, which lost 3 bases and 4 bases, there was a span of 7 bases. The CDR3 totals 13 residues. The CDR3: CASSLEINQPQHF. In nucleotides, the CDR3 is TGTGCCAGCAGTTTGGAGATTAATCAGCCCCAGCATTTT.

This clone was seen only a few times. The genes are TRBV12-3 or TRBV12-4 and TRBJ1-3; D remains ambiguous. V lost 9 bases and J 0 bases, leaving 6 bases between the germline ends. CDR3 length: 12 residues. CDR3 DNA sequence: TGTGCCAGTGGCTCCTCTGGAAACACCATATATTTT. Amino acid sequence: CASGSSGNTIYF.

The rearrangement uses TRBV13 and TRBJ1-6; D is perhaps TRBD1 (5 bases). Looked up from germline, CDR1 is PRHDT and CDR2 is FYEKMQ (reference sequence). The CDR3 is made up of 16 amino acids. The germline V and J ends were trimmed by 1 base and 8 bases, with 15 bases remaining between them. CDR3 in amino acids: CASSLAGLLRDSPLHF. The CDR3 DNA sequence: TGTGCCAGCAGCTTAGCTGGGCTACTCAGGGATTCACCCCTCCACTTT.

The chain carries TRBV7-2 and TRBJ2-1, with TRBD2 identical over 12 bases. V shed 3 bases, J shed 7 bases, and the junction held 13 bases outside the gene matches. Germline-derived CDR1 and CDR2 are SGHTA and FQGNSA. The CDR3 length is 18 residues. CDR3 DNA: TGTGCCAGCAGCTTGAGACTAGCGGGGGCCCTCGGTGTGAATGAGCAGTTCTTC. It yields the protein CASSLRLAGALGVNEQFF.

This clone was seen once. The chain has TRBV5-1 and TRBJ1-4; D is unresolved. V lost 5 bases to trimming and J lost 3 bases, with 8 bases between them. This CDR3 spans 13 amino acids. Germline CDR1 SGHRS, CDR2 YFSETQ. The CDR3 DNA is TGCGCCAGCAGGGCGGGCGCTAATGAAAAACTGTTTTTT. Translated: CASRAGANEKLFF.

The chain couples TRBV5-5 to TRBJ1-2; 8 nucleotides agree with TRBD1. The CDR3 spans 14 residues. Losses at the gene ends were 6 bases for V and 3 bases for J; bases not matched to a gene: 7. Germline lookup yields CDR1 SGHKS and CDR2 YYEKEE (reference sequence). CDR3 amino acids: CASIPQGGHYGYTF. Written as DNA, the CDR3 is TGTGCCAGCATCCCACAGGGGGGTCACTATGGCTACACCTTC.

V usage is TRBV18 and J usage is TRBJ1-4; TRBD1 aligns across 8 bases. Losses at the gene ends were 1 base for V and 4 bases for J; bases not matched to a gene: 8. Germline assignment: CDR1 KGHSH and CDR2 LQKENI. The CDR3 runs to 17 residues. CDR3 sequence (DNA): TGTGCCAGCTCACCACAGCAGGGGGCGAGGGTTAATGAAAAACTGTTTTTT. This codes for CASSPQQGARVNEKLFF. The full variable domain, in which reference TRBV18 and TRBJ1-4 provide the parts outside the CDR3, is NAGVMQNPRHLVRRRGQEARLRCSPMKGHSHVYWYRQLPEEGLKFMVYLQKENIIDESGMPKERFSAEFPKEGPSILRIQQVVRGDSAAYFCASSPQQGARVNEKLFFGSGTQLSVL.

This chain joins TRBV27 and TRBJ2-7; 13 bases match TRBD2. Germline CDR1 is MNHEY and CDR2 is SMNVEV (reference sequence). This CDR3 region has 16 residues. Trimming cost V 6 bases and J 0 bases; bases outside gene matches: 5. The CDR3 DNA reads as TGTGCCAGCAGACGCACTAGCGGGGGGGTCTCCTACGAGCAGTACTTC. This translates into CASRRTSGGVSYEQYF.